This is a list of T cell receptor beta chains from one sample in a study of shared clonotypes between healthy human individuals. Generated by immunoSEQ multiplex PCR, the TCRdb table keeps only in-frame clones and is missing some. Seen here are a few hundred thousand clones, just over 75% observed once, and the top ten hold approximately 12%. The sequenced sample consisted of PBMCs. Receptors were obtained from a woman between 35 and 50 years old in good health. Some clones in this sample may be carry-over from other donors' samples. CDR3s include the opening cysteine and the closing phenylalanine or tryptophan. A D gene is named only where the DNA matches it firmly. Only part of the rows carry a size: once, few, many, or a class if the clone is expanded.

J gene: TRBJ2-3; D gene: TRBD2; clone size: once; V gene: TRBV7-2; CDR3 protein: CASASPSGPSTDTQYF; CDR3 DNA: TGTGCCAGCGCCTCGCCTAGCGGGCCTAGCACAGATACGCAGTATTTT
J gene: TRBJ2-3; D gene: .; clone size: .; V gene: TRBV7-3; CDR3 protein: CASSVTGDSSTDTQYF; CDR3 DNA: TGTGCCAGCAGCGTAACGGGGGACTCAAGCACAGATACGCAGTATTTT
J gene: TRBJ1-4; D gene: .; clone size: few; V gene: TRBV7-9; CDR3 protein: CASPYRPTDTNEKLFF; CDR3 DNA: TGTGCCAGCCCTTATAGACCCACGGATACTAATGAAAAACTGTTTTTT
J gene: TRBJ2-3; D gene: TRBD2; clone size: once; V gene: TRBV5-4; CDR3 protein: CASSFGLAGGTDTQYF; CDR3 DNA: TGTGCCAGCAGCTTCGGACTAGCGGGAGGCACAGATACGCAGTATTTT
J gene: TRBJ2-7; D gene: .; clone size: .; V gene: TRBV5-1; CDR3 protein: CASSSRQSPEYF; CDR3 DNA: TGCGCCAGCAGCTCCAGACAGTCCCCTGAGTACTTC
J gene: TRBJ2-2; D gene: .; clone size: .; V gene: TRBV7-3; CDR3 protein: CASSSPRGRGTGELFF; CDR3 DNA: TGTGCCAGCAGCTCCCCCCGGGGGCGAGGGACCGGGGAGCTGTTTTTT
J gene: TRBJ2-4; D gene: TRBD1; clone size: .; V gene: TRBV30; CDR3 protein: CAWSSGTGFLIF; CDR3 DNA: TGTGCCTGGAGCTCGGGGACAGGGTTCTTAATCTTC
J gene: TRBJ1-1; D gene: .; clone size: once; V gene: TRBV11-2; CDR3 protein: CASSSPRKYTEAFF; CDR3 DNA: TGTGCCAGCAGCTCCCCTCGCAAATATACTGAAGCTTTCTTT
J gene: TRBJ1-1; D gene: .; clone size: .; V gene: TRBV28; CDR3 protein: CASSARATFKAFF; CDR3 DNA: TGTGCCAGCAGTGCCAGAGCAACGTTTAAAGCTTTCTTT
J gene: TRBJ1-2; D gene: .; clone size: .; V gene: TRBV28; CDR3 protein: CASSLLDARQIYGYTF; CDR3 DNA: TGTGCCAGCAGTTTACTCGACGCGAGACAGATCTATGGCTACACCTTC
J gene: TRBJ1-1; D gene: .; clone size: .; V gene: TRBV28; CDR3 protein: CASRPPTGWNTEAFF; CDR3 DNA: TGTGCCAGCCGGCCCCCGACAGGTTGGAACACTGAAGCTTTCTTT
J gene: TRBJ2-3; D gene: TRBD2; clone size: .; V gene: TRBV6-1; CDR3 protein: CASSEVLAGTDTQYF; CDR3 DNA: TGTGCCAGCAGTGAAGTGCTAGCGGGGACAGATACGCAGTATTTT
J gene: TRBJ2-5; D gene: TRBD2; clone size: .; V gene: TRBV11-3; CDR3 protein: CASSPGLADQETQYF; CDR3 DNA: TGTGCCAGCAGCCCGGGACTAGCGGACCAAGAGACCCAGTACTTC
J gene: TRBJ1-1; D gene: .; clone size: .; V gene: TRBV7-9; CDR3 protein: CASSFGNTEAFF; CDR3 DNA: TGTGCCAGCAGCTTCGGGAACACTGAAGCTTTCTTT
J gene: TRBJ2-1; D gene: TRBD2; clone size: .; V gene: TRBV7-2; CDR3 protein: CASSLGNLAGPYNEQFF; CDR3 DNA: TGTGCCAGCAGCTTAGGGAACCTAGCGGGCCCCTACAATGAGCAGTTCTTC
J gene: TRBJ2-2; D gene: TRBD1; clone size: .; V gene: TRBV28; CDR3 protein: CASSLGGQDTGELFF; CDR3 DNA: TGTGCCAGCAGTTTGGGGGGACAGGACACCGGGGAGCTGTTTTTT
J gene: TRBJ2-5; D gene: .; clone size: few; V gene: TRBV5-1; CDR3 protein: CASNQGIGETQYF; CDR3 DNA: TGCGCCAGCAATCAGGGAATTGGAGAGACCCAGTACTTC
J gene: TRBJ2-7; D gene: TRBD2; clone size: once; V gene: TRBV7-9; CDR3 protein: CASSQGLAGVSEQYF; CDR3 DNA: TGTGCCAGCAGCCAGGGACTAGCGGGAGTGTCCGAGCAGTACTTC
J gene: TRBJ2-7; D gene: TRBD2; clone size: .; V gene: TRBV7-2; CDR3 protein: CASSHQSGTSGSLMYEQYF; CDR3 DNA: TGTGCCAGCAGCCACCAATCCGGGACTAGCGGGAGTCTAATGTACGAGCAGTACTTC
J gene: TRBJ2-4; D gene: TRBD2; clone size: few; V gene: TRBV7-9; CDR3 protein: CASSTWTSGPNIQYF; CDR3 DNA: TGTGCCAGCAGCACCTGGACTAGCGGACCAAACATTCAGTACTTC
J gene: TRBJ2-3; D gene: .; clone size: .; V gene: TRBV7-2; CDR3 protein: CASSLGAADTQYF; CDR3 DNA: TGTGCCAGCAGCTTAGGGGCCGCAGATACGCAGTATTTT
J gene: TRBJ2-1; D gene: TRBD1; clone size: .; V gene: TRBV28; CDR3 protein: CASSFLGQPRSSYNEQFF; CDR3 DNA: TGTGCCAGCAGTTTTCTGGGACAGCCAAGGAGCTCCTACAATGAGCAGTTCTTC
J gene: TRBJ2-3; D gene: .; clone size: .; V gene: TRBV14; CDR3 protein: CASSLGGTDTQYF; CDR3 DNA: TGTGCCAGCAGCCTTGGGGGCACAGATACGCAGTATTTT
J gene: TRBJ2-2; D gene: .; clone size: .; V gene: TRBV30; CDR3 protein: CAWSVLITGELFF; CDR3 DNA: TGTGCCTGGAGTGTACTCATTACCGGGGAGCTGTTTTTT
J gene: TRBJ2-5; D gene: TRBD2; clone size: .; V gene: TRBV5-6; CDR3 protein: CASSLGLADQETQYF; CDR3 DNA: TGTGCCAGCAGCTTGGGGCTAGCGGATCAAGAGACCCAGTACTTC